These T cell receptor beta chains were read from a single sample in a study of blood T cell repertoires in COVID-19. Using immunoSEQ multiplex PCR, the repertoire was profiled, and TCRdb retains in-frame clones only, with some absent. The table shows some 310,000 clones, with around 86% occurring only once. Sequenced input: peripheral blood. All receptors come from a man between 50 and 59 years old with active or convalescent COVID-19. Both conserved end residues are part of each CDR3. D genes are given only for firm matches. Clone size is not always given. Where it is, it says once, few, many or a class for expanded clones.

>TRBV18|NA|NA|TRBJ1-2
CASSTTGINYGYTF
TGTGCCAGCTCGACGACAGGTATAAACTATGGCTACACCTTC
>TRBV2|NA|NA|TRBJ2-3
CASSPGGSTDTQYF
TGTGCCAGCAGTCCCGGCGGGAGCACAGATACGCAGTATTTT
>TRBV6-5|NA|TRBD1|TRBJ1-6
CASSRQGENSPLHF
TGTGCCAGCAGTCGACAGGGGGAGAATTCACCCCTCCACTTT
>TRBV11-3|NA|TRBD2|TRBJ2-5
CASSQTSGGEAETQYF
TGTGCCAGCAGCCAGACTAGCGGGGGAGAGGCGGAGACCCAGTACTTC
>TRBV2|NA|TRBD1|TRBJ1-6
CASSKSGQSSYNSPLHF
TGTGCCAGCTCCAAGTCGGGACAGAGCTCCTATAATTCACCCCTCCACTTT
>TRBV6-1|NA|NA|TRBJ2-1
CASSEVRVNEQFF
TGTGCCAGCAGTGAAGTCCGGGTCAATGAGCAGTTCTTC
>TRBV6-5|NA|NA|TRBJ2-6
CASTVSGANVLTF
TGTGCCAGCACAGTCTCTGGGGCCAACGTCCTGACTTTC
>TRBV6-5|once|NA|TRBJ1-4
CASSRATGFNEKLFF
TGTGCCAGCAGTCGGGCTACAGGGTTTAATGAAAAACTGTTTTTT
>TRBV7-3|NA|NA|TRBJ1-2
CASSPGHNYGYTF
TGTGCCAGCAGCCCCGGACACAACTATGGCTACACCTTC
>TRBV16|NA|TRBD2|TRBJ2-2
CASSLAGGANTGELFF
TGTGCCAGCAGCCTAGCGGGGGGCGCGAACACCGGGGAGCTGTTTTTT
>TRBV18|NA|TRBD1|TRBJ1-1
CASSPLWDSRGTEAFF
TGTGCCAGCTCACCACTTTGGGACAGCCGCGGCACTGAAGCTTTCTTT
>TRBV5-1|NA|NA|TRBJ2-3
CASSLELFGTDTQYF
TGCGCCAGCAGCTTGGAGCTCTTCGGCACAGATACGCAGTATTTT
>TRBV9|NA|NA|TRBJ2-1
CASSVGLSDEQFF
TGTGCCAGCAGCGTAGGGCTTTCCGATGAGCAGTTCTTC
>TRBV10-3|NA|NA|TRBJ2-2
CASNRGTANTGELFF
TGTGCCAGTAACCGGGGGACAGCGAACACCGGGGAGCTGTTTTTT
>TRBV4-3|NA|NA|TRBJ1-3
CASSPTGASGNTIYF
TGCGCCAGCAGCCCGACAGGCGCCTCTGGAAACACCATATATTTT